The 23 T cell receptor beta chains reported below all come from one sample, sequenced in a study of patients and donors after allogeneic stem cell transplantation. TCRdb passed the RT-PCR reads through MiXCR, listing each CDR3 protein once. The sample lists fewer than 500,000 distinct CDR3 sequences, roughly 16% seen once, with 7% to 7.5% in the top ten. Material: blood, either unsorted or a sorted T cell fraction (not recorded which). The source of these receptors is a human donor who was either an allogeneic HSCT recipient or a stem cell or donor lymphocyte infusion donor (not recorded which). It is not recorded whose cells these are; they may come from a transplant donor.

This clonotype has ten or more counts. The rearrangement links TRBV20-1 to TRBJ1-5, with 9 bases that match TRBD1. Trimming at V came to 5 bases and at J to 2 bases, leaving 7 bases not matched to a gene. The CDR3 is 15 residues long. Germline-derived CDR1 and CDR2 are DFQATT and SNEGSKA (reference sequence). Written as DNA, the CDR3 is TGCAGTGCTCCAGAGGGACAGGGTGGCAATCAGCCCCAGCATTTT. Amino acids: CSAPEGQGGNQPQHF.

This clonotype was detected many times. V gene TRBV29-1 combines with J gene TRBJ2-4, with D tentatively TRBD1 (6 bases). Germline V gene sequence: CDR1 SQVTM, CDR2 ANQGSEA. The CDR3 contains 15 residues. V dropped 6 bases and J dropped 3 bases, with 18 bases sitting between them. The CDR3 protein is CSVRGASGDKNIQYF. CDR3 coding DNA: TGCAGCGTCCGAGGCGCTTCAGGGGACAAAAACATTCAGTACTTC.

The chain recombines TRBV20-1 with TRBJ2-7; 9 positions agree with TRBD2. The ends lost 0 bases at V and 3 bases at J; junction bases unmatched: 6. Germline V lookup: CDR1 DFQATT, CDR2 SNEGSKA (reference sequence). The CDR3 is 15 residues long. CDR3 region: CSARDPQRGVYEQYF. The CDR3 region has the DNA TGCAGTGCTAGAGATCCCCAGCGGGGGGTCTACGAGCAGTACTTC.

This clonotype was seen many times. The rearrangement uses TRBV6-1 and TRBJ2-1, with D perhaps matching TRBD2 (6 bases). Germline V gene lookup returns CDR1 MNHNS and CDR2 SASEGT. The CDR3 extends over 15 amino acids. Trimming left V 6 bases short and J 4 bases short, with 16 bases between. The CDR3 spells CASSRPGTVYNEQFF. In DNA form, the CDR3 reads TGTGCCAGCAGCCGGCCCGGGACTGTGTACAATGAGCAGTTCTTC.

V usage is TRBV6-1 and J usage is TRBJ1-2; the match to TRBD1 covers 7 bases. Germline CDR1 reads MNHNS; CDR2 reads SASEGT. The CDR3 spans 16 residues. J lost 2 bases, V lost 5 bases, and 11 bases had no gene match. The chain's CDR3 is CASSPKYRGANYGYTF. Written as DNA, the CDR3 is TGTGCCAGCAGTCCAAAATACAGGGGCGCAAACTATGGCTACACCTTC.

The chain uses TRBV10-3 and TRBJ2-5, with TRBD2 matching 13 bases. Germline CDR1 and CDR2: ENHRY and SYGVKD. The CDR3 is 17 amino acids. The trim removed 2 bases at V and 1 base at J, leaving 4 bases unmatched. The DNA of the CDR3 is TGTGCCATCAGTGAGATACTAGCGGGGGGGCTCCAAGAGACCCAGTACTTC. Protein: CAISEILAGGLQETQYF.

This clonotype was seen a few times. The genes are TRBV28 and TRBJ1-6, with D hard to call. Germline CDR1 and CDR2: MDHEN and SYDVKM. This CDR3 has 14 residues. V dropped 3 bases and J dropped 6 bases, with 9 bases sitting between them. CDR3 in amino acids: CASSFEQLNSPLHF. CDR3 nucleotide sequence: TGTGCCAGCAGTTTCGAACAGCTTAATTCACCCCTCCACTTT.

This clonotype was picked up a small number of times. CDR3 sequence: CASSLTGTGVDTQYF. CDR3 coding DNA: TGCGCCAGCAGCCTAACCGGGACAGGGGTTGATACGCAGTATTTT. V gene TRBV5-1 combines with J gene TRBJ2-3, with 10 bases fitting TRBD1. J gave up 6 bases and V 4 bases, and 8 bases lay outside the gene matches. The germline V gene encodes CDR1 SGHRS and CDR2 YFSETQ. The CDR3 is 15 residues long. Full variable domain (remainder filled in from reference TRBV5-1 and TRBJ2-3): KAGVTQTPRYLIKTRGQQVTLSCSPISGHRSVSWYQQTPGQGLQFLFEYFSETQRNKGNFPGRFSGRQFSNSRSEMNVSTLELGDSALYLCASSLTGTGVDTQYFGPGTRLTVL.

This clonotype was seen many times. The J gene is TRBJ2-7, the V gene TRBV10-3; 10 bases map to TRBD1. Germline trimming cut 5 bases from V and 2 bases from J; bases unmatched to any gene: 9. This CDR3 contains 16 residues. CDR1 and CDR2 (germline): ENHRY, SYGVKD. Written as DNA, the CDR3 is TGTGCCATCAGTCTAATTCCGGGACAGGGGACCTACGAGCAGTACTTC. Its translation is CAISLIPGQGTYEQYF.

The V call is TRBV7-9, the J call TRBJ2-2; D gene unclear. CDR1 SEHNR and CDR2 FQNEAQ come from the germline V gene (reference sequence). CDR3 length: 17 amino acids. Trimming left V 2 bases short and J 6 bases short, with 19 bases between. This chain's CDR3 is CASSLPRVGCRAGELFF. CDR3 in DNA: TGTGCCAGCAGCTTACCGCGCGTCGGGTGTAGGGCCGGGGAGCTGTTTTTT.

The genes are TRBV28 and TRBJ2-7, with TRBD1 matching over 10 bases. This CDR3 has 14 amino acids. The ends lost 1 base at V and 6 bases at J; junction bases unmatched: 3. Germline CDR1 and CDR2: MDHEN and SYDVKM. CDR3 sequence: CASSLSGQGPEQYF. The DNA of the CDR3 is TGTGCCAGCAGTTTATCGGGACAGGGGCCCGAGCAGTACTTC.

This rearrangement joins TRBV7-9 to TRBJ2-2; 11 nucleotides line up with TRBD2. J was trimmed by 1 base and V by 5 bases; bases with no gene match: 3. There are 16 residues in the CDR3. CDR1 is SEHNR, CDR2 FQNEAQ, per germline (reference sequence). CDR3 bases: TGTGCCAGCAGCCAAGGGACTAGCGGGAACACCGGGGAGCTGTTTTTT. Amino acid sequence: CASSQGTSGNTGELFF.

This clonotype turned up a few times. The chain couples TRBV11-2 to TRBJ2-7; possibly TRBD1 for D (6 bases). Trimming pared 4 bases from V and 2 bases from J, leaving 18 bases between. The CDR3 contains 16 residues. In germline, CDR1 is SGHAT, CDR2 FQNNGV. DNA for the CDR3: TGTGCCAGCAGCTCCTATACAGGGACAACCCCCTACGAGCAGTACTTC. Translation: CASSSYTGTTPYEQYF.

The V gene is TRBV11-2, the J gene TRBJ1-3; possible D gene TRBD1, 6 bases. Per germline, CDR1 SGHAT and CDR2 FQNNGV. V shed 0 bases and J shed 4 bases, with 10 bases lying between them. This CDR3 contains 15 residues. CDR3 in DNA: TGTGCCAGCAGCTTAGAAGGGGGTTACGGAAACACCATATATTTT. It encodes CASSLEGGYGNTIYF.

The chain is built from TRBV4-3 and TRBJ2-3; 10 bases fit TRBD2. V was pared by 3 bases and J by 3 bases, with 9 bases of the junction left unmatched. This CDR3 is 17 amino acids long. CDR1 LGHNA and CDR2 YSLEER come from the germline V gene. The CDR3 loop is CASSQGSGGAETDTQYF. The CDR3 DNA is TGCGCCAGCAGCCAGGGCAGCGGGGGGGCCGAGACAGATACGCAGTATTTT.

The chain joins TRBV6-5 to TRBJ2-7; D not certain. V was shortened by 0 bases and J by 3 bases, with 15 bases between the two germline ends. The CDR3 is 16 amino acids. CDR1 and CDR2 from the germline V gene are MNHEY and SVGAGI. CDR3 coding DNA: TGTGCCAGCAGTTACTCGATCGGCCCGGGCAGCTACGAGCAGTACTTC. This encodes CASSYSIGPGSYEQYF.

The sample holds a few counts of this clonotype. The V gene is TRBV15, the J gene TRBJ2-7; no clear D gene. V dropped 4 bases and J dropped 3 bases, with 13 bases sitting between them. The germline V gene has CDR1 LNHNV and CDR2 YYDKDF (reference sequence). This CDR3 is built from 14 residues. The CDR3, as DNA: TGTGCCACCAGCATCCGAGACTTTAGCTACGAGCAGTACTTC. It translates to CATSIRDFSYEQYF.

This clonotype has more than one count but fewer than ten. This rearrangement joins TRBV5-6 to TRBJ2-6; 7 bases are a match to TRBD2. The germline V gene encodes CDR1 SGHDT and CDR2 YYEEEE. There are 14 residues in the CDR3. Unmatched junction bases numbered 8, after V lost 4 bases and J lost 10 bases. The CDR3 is CASSRTGGDNVLTF. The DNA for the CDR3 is TGTGCCAGCAGCCGCACGGGGGGTGATAACGTCCTGACTTTC. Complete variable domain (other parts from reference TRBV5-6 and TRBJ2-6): DAGVTQSPTHLIKTRGQQVTLRCSPKSGHDTVSWYQQALGQGPQFIFQYYEEEERQRGNFPDRFSGHQFPNYSSELNVNALLLGDSALYLCASSRTGGDNVLTFGAGSRLTVL.

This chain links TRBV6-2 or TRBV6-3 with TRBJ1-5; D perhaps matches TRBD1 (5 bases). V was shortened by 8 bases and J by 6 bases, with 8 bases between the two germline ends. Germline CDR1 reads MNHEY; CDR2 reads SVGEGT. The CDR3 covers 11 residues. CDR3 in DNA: TGTGCCAGCGGGGGGACTCAGCCCCAGCATTTT. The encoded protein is CASGGTQPQHF.

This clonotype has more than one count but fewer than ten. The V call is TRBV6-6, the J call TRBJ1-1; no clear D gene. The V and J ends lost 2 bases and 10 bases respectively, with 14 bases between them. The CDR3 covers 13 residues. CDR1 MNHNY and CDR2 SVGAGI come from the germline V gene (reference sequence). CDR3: CASSYRENRGAFF. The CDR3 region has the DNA TGTGCCAGCAGTTACCGAGAAAACCGGGGAGCTTTCTTT.

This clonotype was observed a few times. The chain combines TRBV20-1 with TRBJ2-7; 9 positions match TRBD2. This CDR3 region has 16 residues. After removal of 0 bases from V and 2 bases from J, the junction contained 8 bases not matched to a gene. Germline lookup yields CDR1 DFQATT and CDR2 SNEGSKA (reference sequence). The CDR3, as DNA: TGCAGTGCTAGAGATACGAGACTAGCGGAAACCTACGAGCAGTACTTC. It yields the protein CSARDTRLAETYEQYF.

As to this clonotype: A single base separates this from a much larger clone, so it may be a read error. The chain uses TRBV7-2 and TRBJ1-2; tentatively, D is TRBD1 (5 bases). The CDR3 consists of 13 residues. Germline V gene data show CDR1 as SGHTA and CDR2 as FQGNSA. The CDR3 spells CACSLTADYGYTF. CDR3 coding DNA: TGTGCCTGCAGCTTGACAGCGGACTATGGCTACACCTTC.

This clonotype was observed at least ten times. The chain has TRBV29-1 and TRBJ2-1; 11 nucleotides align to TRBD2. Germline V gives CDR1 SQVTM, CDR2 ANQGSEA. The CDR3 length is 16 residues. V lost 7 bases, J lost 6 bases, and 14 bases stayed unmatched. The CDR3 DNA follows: TGCAGCGCCCCACGCGGTAGCGGGAGGGAGTCCAATGAGCAGTTCTTC. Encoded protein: CSAPRGSGRESNEQFF.